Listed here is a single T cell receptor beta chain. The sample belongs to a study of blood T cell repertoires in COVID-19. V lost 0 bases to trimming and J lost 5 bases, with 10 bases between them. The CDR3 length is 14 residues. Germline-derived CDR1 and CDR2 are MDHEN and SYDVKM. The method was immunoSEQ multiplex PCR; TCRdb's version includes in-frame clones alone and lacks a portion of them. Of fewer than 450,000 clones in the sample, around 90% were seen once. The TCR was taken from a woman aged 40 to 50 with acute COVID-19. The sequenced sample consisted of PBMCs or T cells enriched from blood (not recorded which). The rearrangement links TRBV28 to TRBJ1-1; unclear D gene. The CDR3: CASSLWTSGTEAFF. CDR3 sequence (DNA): TGTGCCAGCAGTTTATGGACATCTGGGACTGAAGCTTTCTTT. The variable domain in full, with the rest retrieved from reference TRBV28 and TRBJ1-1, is DVKVTQSSRYLVKRTGEKVFLECVQDMDHENMFWYRQDPGLGLRLIYFSYDVKMKEKGDIPEGYSVSREKKERFSLILESASTNQTSMYLCASSLWTSGTEAFFGQGTRLTVV.